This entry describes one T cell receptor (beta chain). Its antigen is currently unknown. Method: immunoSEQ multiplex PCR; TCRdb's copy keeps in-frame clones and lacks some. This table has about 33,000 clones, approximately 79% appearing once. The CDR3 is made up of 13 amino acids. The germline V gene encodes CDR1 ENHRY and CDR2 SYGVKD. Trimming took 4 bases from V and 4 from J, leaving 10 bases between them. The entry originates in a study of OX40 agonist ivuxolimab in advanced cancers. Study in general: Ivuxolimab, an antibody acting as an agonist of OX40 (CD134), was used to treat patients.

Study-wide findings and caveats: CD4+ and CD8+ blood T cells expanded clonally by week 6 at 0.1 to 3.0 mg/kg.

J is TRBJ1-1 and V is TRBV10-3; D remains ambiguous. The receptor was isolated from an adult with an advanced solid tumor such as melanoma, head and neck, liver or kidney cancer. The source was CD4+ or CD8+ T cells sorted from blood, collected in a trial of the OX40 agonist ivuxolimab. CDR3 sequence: CAISVEESTEAFF. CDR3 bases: TGTGCCATCAGTGTTGAGGAGTCCACTGAAGCTTTCTTT.